The 32 T cell receptor beta chains listed next were all sequenced from one sample in a study of T-cell reconstitution after alpha-beta-depleted transplantation in children. Library preparation (for TCRbeta) was performed with unique molecular identifiers. MiXCR was run by TCRdb on the PCR reads, yielding one entry per CDR3 protein. The sample yields almost 500,000 distinct CDR3 sequences, about 12% seen once. Sample: PBMCs from the stem cell graft donor, taken from the stem cell graft. The receptors were gathered from a human donor who donated a stem cell graft to a child with combined immunodeficiency.

The rearrangement joins TRBV6-2 or TRBV6-3 to TRBJ2-4; D not resolved. The CDR3 consists of 14 residues. Germline V lookup: CDR1 MNHEY, CDR2 SVGEGT. V shed 6 bases and J shed 3 bases, with 12 bases lying between them. CDR3 sequence (DNA): TGTGCCAGCAGCCCGGCCTTTGGCAAAAACATTCAGTACTTC. Translated, it gives CASSPAFGKNIQYF.

This clonotype showed up many times. The chain combines TRBV11-1 with TRBJ2-1; D is ambiguous. V was pared by 0 bases and J by 4 bases, with 7 bases between. Germline CDR1 is SGHAT and CDR2 is FQDESV (reference sequence). This CDR3 is built from 14 residues. Here the CDR3 reads CASSLATVYNEQFF. CDR3 DNA: TGTGCCAGCAGCTTAGCCACGGTATACAATGAGCAGTTCTTC.

This clonotype was observed many times. The V and J genes are TRBV7-2 and TRBJ2-7; D may match TRBD1 or TRBD2 (5 bases each). This CDR3 region has 16 residues. Per germline, CDR1 SGHTA and CDR2 FQGNSA. V was trimmed by 1 base and J by 2 bases, leaving 15 bases between them. This CDR3 is CASSLEGRREAYEQYF. Here the CDR3 DNA reads TGTGCCAGCAGCTTAGAGGGACGCAGGGAAGCCTACGAGCAGTACTTC.

This clonotype came up a few times. CDR3 residues: CASSLWTSRSPETQYF. For the CDR3, the DNA is TGTGCCAGCAGTCTATGGACTAGCCGGAGCCCAGAGACCCAGTACTTC. The chain uses TRBV12-3 or TRBV12-4 and TRBJ2-5, with 8 nucleotides matching TRBD2. The CDR3 is 16 amino acids. Trimming at V came to 5 bases and at J to 4 bases, leaving 12 bases not matched to a gene.

This clonotype has at least ten counts. Written as DNA, the CDR3 is TGTGCCAGCAGCCCCGAGCCGGCGGGAACTGGGATAGATGAGCAGTTCTTC. Translation gives CASSPEPAGTGIDEQFF. V is TRBV7-2 and J is TRBJ2-1, with a tentative D call TRBD2 (6 bases). V lost 5 bases, J lost 8 bases, and 25 bases lay in between. Germline CDR1 is SGHTA and CDR2 is FQGNSA. The CDR3 is 17 amino acids. Full variable domain (missing parts from reference TRBV7-2 and TRBJ2-1): GAGVSQSPSNKVTEKGKDVELRCDPISGHTALYWYRQSLGQGLEFLIYFQGNSAPDKSGLPSDRFSAERTGGSVSTLTIQRTQQEDSAVYLCASSPEPAGTGIDEQFFGPGTRLTVL.

In its sample, this clonotype was seen a few times. The gene calls are TRBV12-3 or TRBV12-4 and TRBJ2-1; 14 bases align to TRBD2. The V gene end was trimmed by 4 bases and the J gene end by 0 bases; junction bases not matched to a gene: 5. The CDR3 runs to 18 residues. The CDR3 region is CASSSRTSGGNSYNEQFF. The CDR3 DNA reads TGTGCCAGCAGTTCGCGGACTAGCGGGGGGAACTCCTACAATGAGCAGTTCTTC.

This clonotype was seen only a few times. The rearrangement links TRBV19 to TRBJ2-5; no definite D call. The CDR3 spans 13 residues. V was cut by 6 bases and J by 1 base, with 9 bases left in between. Germline V gene sequence: CDR1 LNHDA, CDR2 SQIVND (reference sequence). CDR3 bases: TGTGCCAGTAGCGACTGGACCCAAGAGACCCAGTACTTC. Translated, it gives CASSDWTQETQYF.

This clonotype has just a few counts. The V gene is TRBV9, the J gene TRBJ2-1; the match to TRBD2 covers 12 bases. CDR3 size: 16 residues. Trimming took 4 bases from V and 6 from J; bases not matched to a gene: 8. CDR1 is SGDLS and CDR2 is YYNGEE in the germline V gene. CDR3 nucleotides: TGTGCCAGCAGCCCCCGACTAGCGGGAGTCGGCAATGAGCAGTTCTTC. Translating it yields CASSPRLAGVGNEQFF.

This clonotype was detected a few times. V is TRBV9 and J is TRBJ2-1, with 10 bases fitting TRBD2. CDR1 SGDLS and CDR2 YYNGEE come from the germline V gene. Losses at the gene ends were 0 bases for V and 5 bases for J; bases not matched to a gene: 2. The CDR3 contains 15 residues. The CDR3 region has the DNA TGTGCCAGCAGCGTAGGGACTAGCGGCCACAATGAGCAGTTCTTC. It yields the protein CASSVGTSGHNEQFF.

V usage is TRBV12-3 or TRBV12-4 and J usage is TRBJ2-1; no reliable D call. Deletions cut 3 bases from V and 8 bases from J, with 8 bases between. This CDR3 comprises 12 residues. The CDR3 loop is CASSFLTDEQFF. The CDR3 DNA reads as TGTGCCAGCAGTTTCCTCACGGATGAGCAGTTCTTC.

V and J are TRBV7-8 and TRBJ2-2; either TRBD1 or TRBD2 may supply D (6 bases each). The germline V and J ends were trimmed by 1 base and 6 bases, with 15 bases remaining between them. This CDR3 spans 16 amino acids. Per the germline V gene, CDR1 is SGHVS and CDR2 is FQNEAQ. This chain's CDR3 is CASSLDGGRFAGELFF. The CDR3 bases are TGTGCCAGCAGCTTAGATGGGGGGCGGTTCGCCGGGGAGCTGTTTTTT.

This sequence joins TRBV20-1 and TRBJ2-7; tentatively, D is TRBD2 (7 bases). This CDR3 spans 13 amino acids. V gave up 6 bases and J gave up 3 bases, with 15 bases separating them. Germline V gene sequence: CDR1 DFQATT, CDR2 SNEGSKA (reference sequence). The CDR3 region is CSASEGGNYEQYF. The CDR3 DNA reads as TGCAGTGCCTCAGAGGGGGGGAACTACGAGCAGTACTTC.

This clonotype was counted a few times. V gene TRBV12-3 or TRBV12-4 combines with J gene TRBJ2-5; possibly TRBD2 for D (5 bases). The CDR3 sequence is 15 residues long. Trimming left V 7 bases short and J 1 base short, with 16 bases between. CDR3 protein: CASTAGSGPQETQYF. In DNA form, the CDR3 reads TGTGCCAGCACCGCGGGCAGCGGACCCCAAGAGACCCAGTACTTC.

In this sample, this clonotype turned up a few times. The chain couples TRBV6-1 to TRBJ1-2; D might be TRBD1 (5 bases). The CDR3 runs 15 residues. The V gene lost 8 bases and the J gene lost 4 bases, with 20 bases spanning the gap. CDR1 is MNHNS and CDR2 is SASEGT in the germline V gene. DNA of the CDR3: TGTGCCAGCGGCTCCACAGGATCCCCTACCTATGGCTACACCTTC. This codes for CASGSTGSPTYGYTF.

V is TRBV7-6 and J is TRBJ2-1; D tentatively reads TRBD1 or TRBD2 (6 bases each). CDR1 is SGHVS and CDR2 is FNYEAQ in the germline V gene. The CDR3 is 15 residues long. Trimming removed 1 base from V and 6 bases from J, with 13 bases in between. CDR3 protein: CASSLGGGLGNEQFF. CDR3 sequence (DNA): TGTGCCAGCAGCTTAGGAGGGGGGCTGGGCAATGAGCAGTTCTTC.

This clonotype came up a few times. The rearrangement uses TRBV12-3 or TRBV12-4 and TRBJ2-7; 8 nucleotides line up with TRBD2. V was pared by 6 bases and J by 7 bases, with 14 bases of the junction left unmatched. This CDR3 is built from 15 residues. CDR3 in amino acids: CASRVSGRPVGEQYF. In DNA form, the CDR3 reads TGTGCCAGCAGGGTCAGCGGGAGACCTGTTGGGGAGCAGTACTTC.

This clonotype showed up just a few times. The chain uses TRBV5-1 and TRBJ2-3; 8 positions match TRBD1. This CDR3 contains 16 residues. CDR1 is SGHRS and CDR2 is YFSETQ in the germline V gene. Trimming cost V 2 bases and J 0 bases; bases outside gene matches: 5. The CDR3 is CASSLSTGASTDTQYF. In nucleotides, the CDR3 is TGCGCCAGCAGCTTATCGACAGGGGCTAGCACAGATACGCAGTATTTT. The full variable domain, rest sourced from reference TRBV5-1 and TRBJ2-3, is KAGVTQTPRYLIKTRGQQVTLSCSPISGHRSVSWYQQTPGQGLQFLFEYFSETQRNKGNFPGRFSGRQFSNSRSEMNVSTLELGDSALYLCASSLSTGASTDTQYFGPGTRLTVL.

There are a few counts of this clonotype. The chain uses TRBV29-1 and TRBJ2-1; D not resolved. The CDR3 sequence is 11 residues long. V was cut by 4 bases and J by 6 bases, with 7 bases left in between. The V gene's germline CDR1 is SQVTM and CDR2 ANQGSEA. CDR3 sequence: CSVGTRNEQFF. The DNA for the CDR3 is TGCAGCGTTGGTACTCGCAATGAGCAGTTCTTC.

This clonotype was seen at least ten times. This chain joins TRBV7-8 and TRBJ2-7; 8 bases are a match to TRBD1. Looked up from germline, CDR1 is SGHVS and CDR2 is FQNEAQ. The ends lost 1 base at V and 0 bases at J; junction bases unmatched: 11. The CDR3 has 18 amino acids. CDR3 sequence reads: CASSLVAPWDRSSYEQYF. Written as DNA, the CDR3 is TGTGCCAGCAGCTTAGTTGCGCCTTGGGACAGGAGCTCCTACGAGCAGTACTTC.

This clonotype turned up a few times. The chain has TRBV5-5 and TRBJ2-7, with 11 bases that match TRBD1. Germline CDR1 reads SGHKS; CDR2 reads YYEKEE (reference sequence). This CDR3 has 14 amino acids. The J segment lost 7 bases and the V segment lost 7 bases, leaving 10 bases of the junction unmatched. The CDR3 nucleotides read TGTGCCAGCGCCCTAGGGACAGGGGGTCTGGAGCAGTACTTC. Translated, it gives CASALGTGGLEQYF.

There are a few counts of this clonotype. The chain recombines TRBV7-2 with TRBJ2-7, with TRBD1 as a possible D gene (6 bases). The CDR3 is 13 amino acids. V gave up 3 bases and J gave up 4 bases, with 10 bases separating them. Germline V CDR1 and CDR2: SGHTA, FQGNSA. CDR3 coding DNA: TGTGCCAGCAGCTTCGAACAGGGTTACGAGCAGTACTTC. It translates to CASSFEQGYEQYF. Using reference TRBV7-2 and TRBJ2-7 for the parts outside the CDR3, the full variable domain is GAGVSQSPSNKVTEKGKDVELRCDPISGHTALYWYRQSLGQGLEFLIYFQGNSAPDKSGLPSDRFSAERTGGSVSTLTIQRTQQEDSAVYLCASSFEQGYEQYFGPGTRLTVT.

This clonotype has ten or more counts. The gene calls are TRBV6-2 or TRBV6-3 and TRBJ2-1, with a tentative D call TRBD1 (5 bases). V was cut by 2 bases and J by 2 bases, with 16 bases left in between. The CDR3 runs to 17 residues. In germline, CDR1 is MNHEY, CDR2 SVGEGT. This CDR3 is CASSYLIGQGTYNEQFF. The CDR3 bases are TGTGCCAGCAGTTACCTCATAGGGCAGGGTACCTACAATGAGCAGTTCTTC.

V usage is TRBV2 and J usage is TRBJ1-2, with a tentative D call TRBD1 (5 bases). Germline loops: CDR1 SNHLY, CDR2 FYNNEI. This CDR3 region has 12 residues. With 6 bases removed from V and 8 bases from J, the gap between germline ends came to 13 bases. CDR3 in amino acids: CASRGPGRGYTF. The CDR3 nucleotides read TGTGCCAGCAGAGGGCCAGGGAGAGGCTACACCTTC.

This clonotype was detected only a few times. The chain employs TRBV7-2 and TRBJ2-3, with 8 bases identical to TRBD2. CDR3 length: 16 amino acids. CDR1 is SGHTA and CDR2 is FQGNSA in the germline V gene. The trim removed 1 base at V and 0 bases at J, leaving 3 bases unmatched. The CDR3 protein is CASSLVGTRSTDTQYF. The CDR3 DNA reads TGTGCCAGCAGCTTAGTAGGGACTAGGAGCACAGATACGCAGTATTTT.

This clonotype has at least ten counts. The V call is TRBV12-3 or TRBV12-4, the J call TRBJ2-4; D is undetermined. V was trimmed by 1 base and J by 7 bases, leaving 11 bases between them. The CDR3 is made up of 14 amino acids. In DNA, the CDR3 is TGTGCCAGCAGTTTAGGTCCGGGCGTCAACATTCAGTACTTC. This gives the protein CASSLGPGVNIQYF.

This clonotype was observed a handful of times. This chain uses TRBV4-3 with TRBJ2-7, with a weak D call TRBD2 (7 bases). The CDR3 sequence is 15 residues long. V was pared by 1 base and J by 3 bases, with 13 bases between. Germline V gene lookup returns CDR1 LGHNA and CDR2 YSLEER. The CDR3 coding sequence is TGCGCCAGCAGCCAAGCGAGGGGGGGGAACTACGAGCAGTACTTC. Translated, it gives CASSQARGGNYEQYF.

The gene calls are TRBV2 and TRBJ2-5; 11 bases line up with TRBD2. V was pared by 1 base and J by 5 bases, with 12 bases of the junction left unmatched. The CDR3 loop spans 18 amino acids. The germline gives CDR1 SNHLY, CDR2 FYNNEI. This chain's CDR3 is CASSEDGVAGGRDETQYF. The CDR3 bases are TGTGCCAGCAGTGAAGATGGGGTAGCGGGGGGGCGTGATGAGACCCAGTACTTC. Based on the CDR3 plus reference TRBV2 and TRBJ2-5, the full variable domain is EPEVTQTPSHQVTQMGQEVILRCVPISNHLYFYWYRQILGQKVEFLVSFYNNEISEKSEIFDDQFSVERPDGSNFTLKIRSTKLEDSAMYFCASSEDGVAGGRDETQYFGPGTRLLVL.

The chain couples TRBV12-3 or TRBV12-4 to TRBJ1-1; 7 bases are a match to TRBD1. V lost 7 bases and J lost 4; bases outside the gene matches: 6. The CDR3 has 13 amino acids. CDR3 amino acids: CASNSPGGTEAFF. CDR3 bases: TGTGCCAGCAACAGCCCAGGGGGCACTGAAGCTTTCTTT.

There are a few counts of this clonotype. The genes are TRBV6-5 and TRBJ2-2; D is ambiguous. Deletions cut 6 bases from V and 0 bases from J, with 14 bases between. Germline V CDR1 and CDR2: MNHEY, SVGAGI. The CDR3 totals 16 residues. CDR3 in amino acids: CASRLLSGANTGELFF. In DNA form, the CDR3 reads TGTGCCAGCAGATTACTATCAGGAGCGAACACCGGGGAGCTGTTTTTT.

This clonotype was found a few times. The rearrangement joins TRBV4-3 to TRBJ2-2; D is perhaps TRBD2 (6 bases). V dropped 3 bases and J dropped 7 bases, with 12 bases sitting between them. Germline V gene data show CDR1 as LGHNA and CDR2 as YSLEER. CDR3 length: 14 residues. The CDR3 DNA follows: TGCGCCAGCAGCCACGGAGGGGTGAGCGGGGAGCTGTTTTTT. This translates into CASSHGGVSGELFF.

This clonotype turned up a few times. This chain uses TRBV6-1 with TRBJ2-5; D is unresolved. With 6 bases removed from V and 4 bases from J, the gap between germline ends came to 18 bases. The germline CDR1 and CDR2 sequences are MNHNS and SASEGT. CDR3 length equals 15 residues. The CDR3 protein is CASRISQPGVETQYF. For the CDR3, the DNA is TGTGCCAGCAGAATCTCTCAGCCTGGGGTAGAGACCCAGTACTTC.

This clonotype turned up a few times. The chain links TRBV5-1 to TRBJ2-6, with D possibly TRBD2 on 6 matching bases. V lost 0 bases to trimming and J lost 9 bases, with 7 bases between them. The CDR3 totals 13 residues. The germline V gene has CDR1 SGHRS and CDR2 YFSETQ. CDR3: CASSLGGGNVLTF. DNA of the CDR3: TGCGCCAGCAGCTTGGGGGGAGGCAACGTCCTGACTTTC.